Detailed here is one T cell receptor (beta chain). The method was immunoSEQ multiplex PCR; TCRdb's version includes in-frame clones alone and lacks a portion of them. Of about 57,000 clones detected, 89% appear once; the ten largest clones hold 1% to 1.5%. This entry comes from a study of cytomegalovirus exposure and HLA in healthy donors. Trimming left V 0 bases short and J 4 bases short, with 5 bases between. The CDR3 covers 12 residues. Germline CDR1 SGHRS, CDR2 YFSETQ. The source material was PBMCs. The V gene is TRBV5-1, the J gene TRBJ2-7; D is undetermined. This clonotype was sampled from a woman between 18 and 29 years old in good health and CMV-seronegative. The CDR3 reads CASSLGGYEQYF. DNA for the CDR3: TGCGCCAGCAGCTTGGGCGGATACGAGCAGTACTTC.